Sequencing of this TCR beta chain was carried out in a study of blood T cell repertoires in COVID-19. Data came from immunoSEQ multiplex PCR; TCRdb stores just in-frame clones and leaves some out. In the table there are 200,000 to 300,000 clones, 82% of which are singletons. Sequencing input: peripheral blood. This receptor was identified in a woman in her sixties or seventies with acute or convalescent COVID-19.

The CDR3 nucleotides are TGTGCCAGCAGCTTAATAACGGGGAGCTACGAGCAGTACTTC. Amino acids: CASSLITGSYEQYF. This chain connects TRBV7-2 to TRBJ2-7; tentatively, D is TRBD2 (5 bases). V lost 2 bases to trimming and J lost 3 bases, with 11 bases between them. The germline V gene encodes CDR1 SGHTA and CDR2 FQGNSA. This CDR3 is 14 amino acids long.